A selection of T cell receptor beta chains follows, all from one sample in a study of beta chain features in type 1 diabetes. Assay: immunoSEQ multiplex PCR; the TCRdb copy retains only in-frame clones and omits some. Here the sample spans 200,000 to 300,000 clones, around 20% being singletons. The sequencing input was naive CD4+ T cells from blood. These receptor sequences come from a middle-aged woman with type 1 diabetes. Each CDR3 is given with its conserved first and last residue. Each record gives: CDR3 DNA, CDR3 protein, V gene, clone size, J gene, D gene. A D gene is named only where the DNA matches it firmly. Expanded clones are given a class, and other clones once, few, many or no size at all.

DNA: TGTGCCAGCTCACCACCGAGTTCTTCAGGACAAGGGCCCACCGAAGCTTTCTTT
CDR3: CASSPPSSSGQGPTEAFF
V: TRBV18
size: NA
J: TRBJ1-1
D: NA

DNA: TGTGCCACCAGCAGGGGGAACAGGGCAGGGGAAAAACTGTTTTTT
CDR3: CATSRGNRAGEKLFF
V: TRBV15
size: NA
J: TRBJ1-4
D: NA

DNA: TGTGCCAGTAGTACCAGGGTTGGTGACACTGAAGCTTTCTTT
CDR3: CASSTRVGDTEAFF
V: TRBV19
size: NA
J: TRBJ1-1
D: NA

DNA: TGTGCCAGCAGTGACAGGGGTACTCAGCCCCAGCATTTT
CDR3: CASSDRGTQPQHF
V: TRBV27
size: NA
J: TRBJ1-5
D: TRBD1

DNA: TGTGCCAGCAGCTCGAGCGGGGGGAGCACAGATACGCAGTATTTT
CDR3: CASSSSGGSTDTQYF
V: TRBV7-9
size: NA
J: TRBJ2-3
D: TRBD2

DNA: TGTGCCAGCAGCAGGACAGGGATGGGCGGAGAGACCCAGTACTTC
CDR3: CASSRTGMGGETQYF
V: TRBV7-3
size: few
J: TRBJ2-5
D: TRBD1

DNA: TGTGCCAGCAGCGTAGGGGCGAATGAGCAGTTCTTC
CDR3: CASSVGANEQFF
V: TRBV9
size: few
J: TRBJ2-1
D: NA

DNA: TGTGCCAGCTCATACGCTGTTGACAGTGAAGCTTTCTTT
CDR3: CASSYAVDSEAFF
V: TRBV18
size: NA
J: TRBJ1-1
D: NA

DNA: TGCAGTTCTCCCGGGGCCAACGTCCTGACTTTC
CDR3: CSSPGANVLTF
V: TRBV20-1
size: few
J: TRBJ2-6
D: NA

DNA: TGTGCCAGCAGCCGTACAGGGTTGACTGAAGCTTTCTTT
CDR3: CASSRTGLTEAFF
V: TRBV5-6
size: NA
J: TRBJ1-1
D: NA

DNA: TGCGCCAGCAGCCAAGATGATCGGGTTCAGCCCCAGCATTTT
CDR3: CASSQDDRVQPQHF
V: TRBV4-1
size: NA
J: TRBJ1-5
D: NA

DNA: TGCAGCGTTGAGCGGGCACCGACAGAGACCCAGTACTTC
CDR3: CSVERAPTETQYF
V: TRBV29-1
size: NA
J: TRBJ2-5
D: NA

DNA: TGCACCAGCAGCCAAGACCGGACAGGGGTCGAATCTGGGGCCAACGTCCTGACTTTC
CDR3: CTSSQDRTGVESGANVLTF
V: TRBV1
size: NA
J: TRBJ2-6
D: NA

DNA: TGTGCCATCAGTGAGGGACAGGGGGCTCGGAACATTCAGTACTTC
CDR3: CAISEGQGARNIQYF
V: TRBV10-3
size: NA
J: TRBJ2-4
D: TRBD1

DNA: TGTGCCAGCAGGCCGGGACACGGTTATGGAGAGCAGTACTTC
CDR3: CASRPGHGYGEQYF
V: TRBV6-5
size: NA
J: TRBJ2-7
D: NA

DNA: TGTGCCAGCAGTACGGGGGGGGGCACAGATACGCAGTATTTT
CDR3: CASSTGGGTDTQYF
V: TRBV7-3
size: NA
J: TRBJ2-3
D: TRBD2

DNA: TGTGCCAGCAGCCCGTGGACGGGGAATTCACCCCTCCACTTT
CDR3: CASSPWTGNSPLHF
V: TRBV9
size: few
J: TRBJ1-6
D: NA

DNA: TGCGCCAGCAGCCAAGATTGGGCGGGGGATCAGCCCCAGCATTTT
CDR3: CASSQDWAGDQPQHF
V: TRBV4-3
size: few
J: TRBJ1-5
D: NA

DNA: TGCGCCAGCAGCCAAGCGCGGGACAGAAATTCACCCCTCCACTTT
CDR3: CASSQARDRNSPLHF
V: TRBV4-1
size: few
J: TRBJ1-6
D: TRBD1

DNA: TGCAGCGGGGCGAGAGGGCGGGATGTTGGCTACACCTTC
CDR3: CSGARGRDVGYTF
V: TRBV29-1
size: NA
J: TRBJ1-2
D: NA

DNA: TGTGCCAGCAGCCCGCAGGGAGGGCAGAACACTGAAGCTTTCTTT
CDR3: CASSPQGGQNTEAFF
V: TRBV7-9
size: few
J: TRBJ1-1
D: NA

DNA: TGTGCCAGCAGTCCCGGGGGGAACAATGAGCAGTTCTTC
CDR3: CASSPGGNNEQFF
V: TRBV2
size: NA
J: TRBJ2-1
D: TRBD2

DNA: TGTGCCAGCTCACTAGGACAGACCTACGAGCAGTACTTC
CDR3: CASSLGQTYEQYF
V: TRBV18
size: NA
J: TRBJ2-7
D: NA

DNA: TGTGCCAGCAGTGGGACTAGCGGGCGCAGCACAGATACGCAGTATTTT
CDR3: CASSGTSGRSTDTQYF
V: TRBV2
size: few
J: TRBJ2-3
D: TRBD2

DNA: TGTGCCAGCAGCCCAACTGGACAGGGCATTTACAATGAGCAGTTCTTC
CDR3: CASSPTGQGIYNEQFF
V: TRBV28
size: few
J: TRBJ2-1
D: TRBD1

DNA: TGTGCCAGCAGCCAGGGGTCCCCCTACGAGCAGTACTTC
CDR3: CASSQGSPYEQYF
V: TRBV28
size: few
J: TRBJ2-7
D: NA

DNA: TGTGCCAGCAGCTTGGTGCGTCTAGTGGATGGCTACACCTTC
CDR3: CASSLVRLVDGYTF
V: TRBV5-6
size: NA
J: TRBJ1-2
D: NA

DNA: TGCGCCAGCAGCAAAGACAGGGCCTACGAGCAGTACTTC
CDR3: CASSKDRAYEQYF
V: TRBV5-1
size: few
J: TRBJ2-7
D: TRBD1

DNA: TGTGCCAGCAGCGTAGACGGGGGGGCAGGGGCCAACGTCCTGACTTTC
CDR3: CASSVDGGAGANVLTF
V: TRBV9
size: NA
J: TRBJ2-6
D: TRBD2

DNA: TGTGCCTGGATTGGGGGAGGGAGCCAGCAGTACTTC
CDR3: CAWIGGGSQQYF
V: TRBV30
size: few
J: TRBJ2-7
D: TRBD2

DNA: TGTGCCATCAGTCCGGGACAGGGAAGGATAGATACGCAGTATTTT
CDR3: CAISPGQGRIDTQYF
V: TRBV10-3
size: NA
J: TRBJ2-3
D: TRBD1

DNA: TGTGCCAGCAGTTACTCGGTACAGCCAGGTTCACCCCTCCACTTT
CDR3: CASSYSVQPGSPLHF
V: TRBV6-5
size: NA
J: TRBJ1-6
D: NA

DNA: TGTGCCAGTCAGCGGGAGGGCAGCTCCTACGAGCAGTACTTC
CDR3: CASQREGSSYEQYF
V: TRBV6-6
size: NA
J: TRBJ2-7
D: TRBD2

DNA: TGTGCCAGCAAACCAACCAGGGTAGCCAAAAACATTCAGTACTTC
CDR3: CASKPTRVAKNIQYF
V: TRBV6-6
size: NA
J: TRBJ2-4
D: NA

DNA: TGCGCCAGCAGCCAAGATGTCGCCCGGGTCACGAACACCATATATTTT
CDR3: CASSQDVARVTNTIYF
V: TRBV4-3
size: NA
J: TRBJ1-3
D: NA

DNA: TGTGCCAGTACCTTCAATCTGGGGGCTGGGTACAATGAGCAGTTCTTC
CDR3: CASTFNLGAGYNEQFF
V: TRBV19
size: NA
J: TRBJ2-1
D: NA

DNA: TGCGCCAGCAGCCAAGTGTCATCTGGAAACACCATATATTTT
CDR3: CASSQVSSGNTIYF
V: TRBV4-3
size: NA
J: TRBJ1-3
D: NA

DNA: TGTGCCAGCAGCTTGAGACAGGGACAAGAGACCCAGTACTTC
CDR3: CASSLRQGQETQYF
V: TRBV7-3
size: few
J: TRBJ2-5
D: TRBD1